This T cell receptor (beta chain) was recorded in a study of early T cells in non-severe SARS-CoV-2 infection. Study as a whole: Alpha and beta chains were unpaired, from unsorted whole-blood bulk RNA.

Attached unique molecular identifiers marked individual cDNA molecules. Using its own MiXCR run on the 5' RACE reads, TCRdb lists one record per CDR3 protein. The sample has 54,000 or so distinct CDR3 sequences, over 9.5% seen once; the top ten hold around 5%. Broader study findings: Private and CD4 specificities were missed by VDJdb matching, which favored anti-spike CD8 responses.

This clonotype occurred many times. What it recognizes is unknown. This CDR3 contains 14 residues. V shed 6 bases and J 6 bases; nucleotides not matched to a gene: 11. Germline loops: CDR1 DFQATT, CDR2 SNEGSKA (reference sequence). The chain carries TRBV20-1 and TRBJ2-3; TRBD1 agrees at 8 bases. Sequencing was carried out using whole blood. The TCR sequence derives from an adult who was a healthcare worker with PCR-confirmed SARS-CoV-2 infection or an uninfected control (not recorded which). CDR3 nucleotide sequence: TGCAGTGCCCTGGGACAGGAGTTGGTGGATACGCAGTATTTT. Amino acids: CSALGQELVDTQYF.